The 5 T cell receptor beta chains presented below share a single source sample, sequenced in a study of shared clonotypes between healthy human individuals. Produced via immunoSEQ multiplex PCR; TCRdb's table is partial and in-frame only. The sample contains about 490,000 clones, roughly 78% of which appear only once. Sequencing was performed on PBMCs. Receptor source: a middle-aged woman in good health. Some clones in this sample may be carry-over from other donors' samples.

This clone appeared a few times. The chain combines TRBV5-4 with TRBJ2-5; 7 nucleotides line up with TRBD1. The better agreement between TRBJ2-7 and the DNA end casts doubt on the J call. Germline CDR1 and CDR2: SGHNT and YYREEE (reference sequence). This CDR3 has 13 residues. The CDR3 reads CASSRVAGGEQYF. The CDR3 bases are TGTGCCAGCAGCAGGGTCGCAGGGGGCGAGCAGTACTTC.

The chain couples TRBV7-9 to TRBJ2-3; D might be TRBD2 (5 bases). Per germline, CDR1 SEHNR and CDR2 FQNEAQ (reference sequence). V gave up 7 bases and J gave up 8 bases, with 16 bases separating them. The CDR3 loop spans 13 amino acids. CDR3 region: CASNPFPGVTQYF. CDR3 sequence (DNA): TGTGCCAGCAACCCGTTTCCCGGGGTTACGCAGTATTTT.

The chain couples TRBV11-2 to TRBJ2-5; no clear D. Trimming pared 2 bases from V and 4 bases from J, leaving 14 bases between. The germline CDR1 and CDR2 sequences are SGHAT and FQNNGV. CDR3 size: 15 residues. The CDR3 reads CASSLRPDPGETQYF. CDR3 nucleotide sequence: TGTGCCAGCAGCTTAAGGCCCGATCCAGGAGAGACCCAGTACTTC.

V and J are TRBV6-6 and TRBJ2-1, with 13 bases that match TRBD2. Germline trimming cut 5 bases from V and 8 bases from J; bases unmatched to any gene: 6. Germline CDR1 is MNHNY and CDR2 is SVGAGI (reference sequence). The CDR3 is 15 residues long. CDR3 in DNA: TGTGCCAGCAGTCAGAGGACTAGCGGGAGTGATGAGCAGTTCTTC. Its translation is CASSQRTSGSDEQFF.

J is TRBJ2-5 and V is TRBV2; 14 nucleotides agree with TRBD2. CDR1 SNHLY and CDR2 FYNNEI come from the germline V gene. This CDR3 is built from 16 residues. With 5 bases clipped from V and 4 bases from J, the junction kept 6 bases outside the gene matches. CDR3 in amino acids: CASSPPGLAGVETQYF. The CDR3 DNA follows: TGTGCCAGCAGTCCTCCGGGACTAGCGGGAGTAGAGACCCAGTACTTC.